The clone carrying this TCR beta chain was recorded at least ten times. Unique molecular identifiers were attached to individual cDNA molecules. Each CDR3 protein is one row after TCRdb ran MiXCR on the 5' RACE reads. The sample shows just under 65,000 distinct CDR3 sequences, about 12% of them seen only once. The data stem from a study of early T cells in non-severe SARS-CoV-2 infection. Study background: Sequencing of bulk RNA from unsorted whole blood was done, without chain pairing.

The CDR3 is 17 amino acids. Germline values: CDR1 LGHNA, CDR2 YNFKEQ. V lost 4 bases and J lost 4, with 20 bases in between. The TCR was taken from an adult who was a healthcare worker with PCR-confirmed SARS-CoV-2 infection or an uninfected control (not recorded which). This chain uses TRBV4-2 with TRBJ2-1; D unclear. The sample was whole blood. The CDR3 is CASSPALDPTQYNEQFF. The CDR3, as DNA: TGTGCCAGCAGCCCCGCCCTTGACCCGACTCAATACAATGAGCAGTTCTTC.